A selection of T cell receptor beta chains follows, all from one sample in a study of post-analysis software for immune sequencing data. MiXCR, run by TCRdb on the PCR reads, gives a single entry per CDR3 protein. The sample records approximately 690,000 distinct CDR3 sequences, 55% to 60% being singletons. Sequencing was performed on blood. The receptors here all came from a girl aged 2 to 9 with multiple sclerosis. The conserved cysteine and the conserved F or W are not part of the CDR3 here. Only part of the rows carry a size: once, few, many, or a class if the clone is expanded.

j_gene,abundance,v_gene,CDR3aa
TRBJ2-5,-,TRBV29-1,SVVGSTDRGEETQY
TRBJ2-3,-,TRBV6-6,ASSDLQGGTDTQY
TRBJ1-2,few,TRBV7-8,ASSALEGIYGYT
TRBJ2-1,-,TRBV7-9,ASSVLVSDERF
TRBJ2-5,-,TRBV11-2,ASSLNGEYNEQY
TRBJ2-5,-,TRBV4-3,ASSPRQGETQY
TRBJ2-5,few,TRBV29-1,SVAKTGGGETQY
TRBJ2-5,-,TRBV28,ASMAEVKETQY
TRBJ2-5,-,TRBV6-1,ASSVGTVDTQETQY
TRBJ2-2,-,TRBV7-2,ASSFRGASTGELF
TRBJ2-5,-,TRBV6-6,ASNYWEGLAQETQY
TRBJ1-2,-,TRBV29-1,SVEATGIGGGYT
TRBJ2-1,-,TRBV29-1,SETGGAGQF
TRBJ2-1,-,TRBV10-3,AIRRMEGRSEQF
TRBJ1-5,few,TRBV29-1,SVVEQANQPQH
TRBJ2-3,-,TRBV15,ATSRDPASGSGTQY
TRBJ2-5,-,TRBV4-3,ASSQDQGETQY
TRBJ2-1,once,TRBV19,ASSADRGPYNEQF
TRBJ2-7,-,TRBV7-9,ASSFVKGFSYEQY
TRBJ1-1,-,TRBV10-2,ASSRTIETEAF
TRBJ2-1,-,TRBV14,ASSPTEYVEQF